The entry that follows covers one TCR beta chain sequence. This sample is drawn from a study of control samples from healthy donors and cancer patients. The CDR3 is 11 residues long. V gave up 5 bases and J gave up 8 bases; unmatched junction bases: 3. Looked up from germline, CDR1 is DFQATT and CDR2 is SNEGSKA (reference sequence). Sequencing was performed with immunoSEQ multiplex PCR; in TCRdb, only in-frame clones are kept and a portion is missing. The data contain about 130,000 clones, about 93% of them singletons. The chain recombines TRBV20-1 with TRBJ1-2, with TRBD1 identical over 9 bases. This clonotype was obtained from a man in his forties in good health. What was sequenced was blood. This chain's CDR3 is CSAVTGGGYTF. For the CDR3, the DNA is TGCAGTGCTGTTACAGGGGGCGGCTACACCTTC.